This is a list of T cell receptor beta chains from one sample in a study of T cell repertoires in cytomegalovirus infection. No antigens are known for them. TCRdb re-called the reads through MiXCR, storing one row per CDR3 protein. The profile covers 200,000 to 250,000 distinct CDR3 sequences, with roughly two fifths appearing a single time and roughly three fifths taken by the ten largest. The starting material was CD8+ T cells from cultured PBMCs, obtained from culture after CMV antigen stimulation. These receptor sequences come from a human donor in good health (CMV status not recorded). Some clones in this sample may be carry-over from other donors' samples. Each CDR3 is given with its conserved first and last residue.

>TRBJ1-5|TRBV27
CASSSQGTRQPQHF
>TRBJ1-5|TRBV10-3
CAISDQMAQPQHF
>TRBJ2-7|TRBV4-1
CASSQGAYGTGSYEQYF
>TRBJ2-5|TRBV7-2
CASSSLLWEGETQYF
>TRBJ1-1|TRBV11-3
CASSLRNMTAKVPREAFF
>TRBJ2-3|TRBV7-9
CASGSSDTQYF
>TRBJ2-4|TRBV14
CASSSLQERKNIQYF
>TRBJ1-1|TRBV27
CASSRMGQGDMNTEAFF
>TRBJ1-2|TRBV20-1
CSASLSGTYGYTF
>TRBJ1-1|TRBV2
CASGGGQGARAEAFF
>TRBJ2-3|TRBV7-3
CASSQFGTDTQYF
>TRBJ1-1|TRBV5-1
CASSSRDSFQNTEAFF
>TRBJ2-1|TRBV12-3/TRBV12-4
CASMGPGSSYNEQFF
>TRBJ2-5|TRBV5-1
CASSFTRGETQYF
>TRBJ2-5|TRBV7-9
CASSFFYLSRDTQETQYF
>TRBJ1-5|TRBV6-6
CASSYLAEEGNQPQHF
>TRBJ1-1|TRBV3-1
CASSQGQGGFGEAFF
>TRBJ2-5|TRBV7-9
CASSLSDAQETQYF
>TRBJ1-2|TRBV7-2
CASSVPGANYGYTF
>TRBJ2-2|TRBV7-8
CASSPRFDTGELFF
>TRBJ1-3|TRBV20-1
CSASLGGRNTIYF
>TRBJ2-7|TRBV14
CASSQGAGGSYEQYF
>TRBJ2-1|TRBV7-6
CASSSGTEVENEQFF
>TRBJ1-2|TRBV29-1
CSVEGQGLYGYTF
>TRBJ2-1|TRBV6-5
CASRGGSGLLYNEQFF
>TRBJ1-1|TRBV3-1
CASRSTGHTEAFF
>TRBJ2-1|TRBV27
CASSLGTGLNEQFF
>TRBJ2-1|TRBV20-1
CSARVMASGYNEQFF
>TRBJ2-1|TRBV28
CASRPGLGRDYNEQFF
>TRBJ2-7|TRBV7-2
CASSLPVWGEHSYEQYF
>TRBJ1-1|TRBV19
CASRSPMGQLYMNTEAFF
>TRBJ2-1|TRBV7-9
CASSATTSRSYNEQFF
>TRBJ2-2|TRBV12-5
CASGEGGSELFF
>TRBJ1-1|TRBV7-8
CASSLSGVGTEAFF
>TRBJ2-7|TRBV7-2
CASSPGPGSIDYEQYF
>TRBJ2-7|TRBV5-4
CASSPGAGAAYEQYF
>TRBJ1-3|TRBV7-9
CASPSEAGDSKNTIYF
>TRBJ1-2|TRBV10-1
CASRTGPRDYGYTF
>TRBJ1-2|TRBV7-6
CASHGVSYGYTF
>TRBJ1-2|TRBV20-1
CSARQEKDYGYTF
>TRBJ2-1|TRBV11-1
CASSLEALASLYNEQFF
>TRBJ1-1|TRBV28
CASSSSRGGTEAFF
>TRBJ1-4|TRBV7-9
CASSLPGQAATNENLFF
>TRBJ2-7|TRBV10-3
CAISKKRESSYEQYF
>TRBJ2-3|TRBV4-2
CASSQDLAIPLYF
>TRBJ2-3|TRBV15
CATSREGAGFHTDTQYF
>TRBJ1-5|TRBV12-3/TRBV12-4
CASKTLFGPQHF
>TRBJ2-1|TRBV4-1
CASSGMAANEQFF
>TRBJ2-2|TRBV27
CASSSRTAGTGELFF
>TRBJ2-7|TRBV2
CASSWDRSYEQYF
>TRBJ1-1|TRBV7-9
CASAPDRGNTEAFF
>TRBJ1-1|TRBV12-3/TRBV12-4
CASRSRNTEAFF
>TRBJ1-4|TRBV4-1
CASSQDVRAGGWELFF